Each of the 10 T cell receptor beta chains below was sequenced from the same sample in a study of shared T cell receptors in the human thymus. Clones were read by immunoSEQ multiplex PCR, and TCRdb kept only the in-frame ones, dropping some. This sample carries 500,000 to 850,000 clones, about 90% of them seen once, and the ten largest clones take roughly 0.0094%. These data are also associated with another study on human thymus T cells.

Sample: thymocytes. Receptors originate from a boy younger than two with a congenital heart defect.

In this sample, this clone turned up once. The chain couples TRBV7-2 to TRBJ1-3, with no clear D. The germline gives CDR1 SGHTA, CDR2 FQGNSA. Trimming pared 6 bases from V and 0 bases from J, leaving 3 bases between. The CDR3 is 12 residues long. The CDR3 coding sequence is TGTGCCAGCAGTAACTCTGGAAACACCATATATTTT. Its protein is CASSNSGNTIYF.

V gene TRBV7-6 combines with J gene TRBJ1-2; 7 nucleotides agree with TRBD1. V gave up 1 base and J gave up 8 bases; unmatched junction bases: 7. The length of the CDR3 is 14 residues. Germline CDR1 SGHVS, CDR2 FNYEAQ. Here the CDR3 reads CASSLEGGAGGYTF. The CDR3 nucleotides are TGTGCCAGCAGCTTAGAAGGGGGCGCTGGGGGCTACACCTTC.

In this sample, this clone turned up a few times. This sequence joins TRBV6-4 and TRBJ2-3, with 7 bases fitting TRBD2. This CDR3 has 14 residues. The V and J ends lost 4 bases and 4 bases, in that order; junction bases with no gene match: 5. CDR1 is MRHNA and CDR2 is SNTAGT in the germline V gene. The CDR3 region is CASSAGGSSDTQYF. CDR3 DNA: TGTGCCAGCAGTGCGGGCGGGAGTTCAGATACGCAGTATTTT.

V gene TRBV5-6 combines with J gene TRBJ2-1; 14 bases are shared with TRBD2. This CDR3 has 17 amino acids. Trimming removed 3 bases from V and 0 bases from J; junction bases left unmatched: 2. Germline V lookup: CDR1 SGHDT, CDR2 YYEEEE. The CDR3 sequence: CASSWGTSGSSYNEQFF. Written as DNA, the CDR3 is TGTGCCAGCAGCTGGGGGACTAGCGGGAGCTCCTACAATGAGCAGTTCTTC.

This chain links TRBV9 with TRBJ1-4, with TRBD1 as a possible D gene (6 bases). This CDR3 is 14 amino acids long. Trimming stripped 3 bases from V and 7 bases from J, with 13 bases between. Per germline, CDR1 SGDLS and CDR2 YYNGEE. This CDR3 is CASSATGFREKLFF. The CDR3 nucleotides are TGTGCCAGCAGCGCCACAGGGTTTCGTGAAAAACTGTTTTTT. Together with reference TRBV9 and TRBJ1-4, the CDR3 gives the full variable domain: DSGVTQTPKHLITATGQRVTLRCSPRSGDLSVYWYQQSLDQGLQFLIQYYNGEERAKGNILERFSAQQFPDLHSELNLSSLELGDSALYFCASSATGFREKLFFGSGTQLSVL.

This clone came up once. V usage is TRBV10-3 and J usage is TRBJ2-1; possible D gene TRBD1, 5 bases. The CDR3 has 17 residues. The V end was cut by 2 bases, the J end by 0 bases, with 14 bases between. CDR1 ENHRY and CDR2 SYGVKD come from the germline V gene. CDR3 loop: CAISENRQGSSYNEQFF. CDR3 bases: TGTGCCATCAGTGAGAACAGGCAGGGAAGCTCCTACAATGAGCAGTTCTTC.

Comment on this clone: Other DNA sequences within the sample encode an identical CDR3. The gene calls are TRBV27 and TRBJ1-6; D perhaps matches TRBD1 (6 bases). The CDR3 sequence is 20 residues long. V was shortened by 4 bases and J by 0 bases, with 22 bases between the two germline ends. Per germline, CDR1 MNHEY and CDR2 SMNVEV (reference sequence). In DNA form, the CDR3 reads TGTGCCAGCAGTTCCAAGAATCCGACAGGCCCCAGCTCCTATAATTCACCCCTCCACTTT. Translating it yields CASSSKNPTGPSSYNSPLHF.

This clone has a handful of counts. The chain recombines TRBV6-5 with TRBJ1-5; no clear D. This CDR3 is built from 13 residues. V lost 10 bases, J lost 0 bases, and 10 bases lay in between. The germline gives CDR1 MNHEY, CDR2 SVGAGI. The CDR3 protein is CATAAHSNQPQHF. The DNA of the CDR3 is TGTGCCACTGCGGCCCATAGCAATCAGCCCCAGCATTTT.

The DNA for the CDR3 is TGTGCCAGCAGCTTAACTAGCTCCGAGCAGTACTTC. Encoded protein: CASSLTSSEQYF. The chain recombines TRBV13 with TRBJ2-7, with a weak D call TRBD2 (6 bases). This CDR3 is built from 12 residues. Germline CDR1 reads PRHDT; CDR2 reads FYEKMQ (reference sequence). Deletions cut 2 bases from V and 6 bases from J, with 8 bases between.

This clone was recorded only once. The V call is TRBV5-1, the J call TRBJ1-1; no definite D call. In germline, CDR1 is SGHRS, CDR2 YFSETQ. V was clipped by 0 bases and J by 5 bases, with 14 bases between them. The CDR3 covers 15 residues. CDR3 nucleotide sequence: TGCGCCAGCAGCTTGGTTGATCGGGGTTCGACTGAAGCTTTCTTT. Its protein is CASSLVDRGSTEAFF.